This T cell receptor beta chain was captured in a study of T cell responses to AZD1222 COVID-19 vaccine. From germline, CDR1 is KGHSH and CDR2 LQKENI. The CDR3 spans 14 residues. The V end was cut by 6 bases, the J end by 7 bases, with 13 bases between. Investigators merged groups given second doses at roughly 4 or roughly 12 weeks. As regards this clone: Its antigen is as yet unknown.

Study findings and constraints: Just five or six AZD1222 recipients were seropositive at baseline. The donors showed a predominance of white British ancestry and of females, with possible underestimation of clonal diversity. Increased Spike-specific TCR breadth and depth were observed after two AZD1222 doses.

Some clones are missing from TCRdb's copy, which holds only in-frame ones; the method was immunoSEQ multiplex PCR. Of 180,000 or so clones listed, approximately 90% are singletons. The receptor's source is an adult who received the AZD1222 COVID-19 vaccine. This specimen was peripheral blood, taken 28 days after the second AZD1222 dose. This chain joins TRBV18 and TRBJ1-6; a weak D match, TRBD1 (5 bases). The CDR3 loop is CASSVQGTNSPLHF. In DNA, the CDR3 is TGTGCCAGCTCCGTCCAGGGAACCAATTCACCCCTCCACTTT.